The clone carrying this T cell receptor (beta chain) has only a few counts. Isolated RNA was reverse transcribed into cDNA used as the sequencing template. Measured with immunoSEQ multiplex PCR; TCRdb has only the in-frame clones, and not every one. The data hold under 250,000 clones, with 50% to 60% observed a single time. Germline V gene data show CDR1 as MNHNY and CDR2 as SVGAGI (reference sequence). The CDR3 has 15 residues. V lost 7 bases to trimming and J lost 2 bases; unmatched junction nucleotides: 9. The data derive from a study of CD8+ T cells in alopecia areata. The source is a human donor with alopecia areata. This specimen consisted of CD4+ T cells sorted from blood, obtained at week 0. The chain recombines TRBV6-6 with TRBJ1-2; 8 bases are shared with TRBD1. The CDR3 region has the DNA TGTGCCAGCACCCAGGGACAGGCCCGAAACTATGGCTACACCTTC. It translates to CASTQGQARNYGYTF.